Below, 18 T cell receptor beta chains from the same sample are listed, as sequenced in a study of OX40 agonist ivuxolimab in advanced cancers. Sequenced by immunoSEQ multiplex PCR; TCRdb stores in-frame clones only, minus some. Found here are tens of thousands of clones, approximately 86% of them singletons; the top ten hold approximately 0.63%. Sequencing was performed on CD4+ or CD8+ T cells sorted from blood, taken in a trial of the OX40 agonist ivuxolimab. The receptors derive from an adult with an advanced solid tumor such as melanoma, head and neck, liver or kidney cancer.

The chain is built from TRBV5-4 and TRBJ1-2, with TRBD1 as a possible D gene (5 bases). Trimming left V 4 bases short and J 0 bases short, with 16 bases between. The CDR3 extends over 16 amino acids. Per the germline V gene, CDR1 is SGHNT and CDR2 is YYREEE (reference sequence). CDR3 amino acids: CASSPPGGSSNYGYTF. The CDR3 DNA is TGTGCCAGCAGCCCGCCTGGGGGATCGTCTAACTATGGCTACACCTTC.

The rearrangement links TRBV27 to TRBJ1-1; 8 bases match TRBD1. Losses at the gene ends were 6 bases for V and 7 bases for J; bases not matched to a gene: 10. The CDR3 contains 14 residues. Germline lookup yields CDR1 MNHEY and CDR2 SMNVEV (reference sequence). In DNA form, the CDR3 reads TGTGCCAGCAGCTCATATCAGGGGGCCCTTGAAGCTTTCTTT. This translates into CASSSYQGALEAFF.

The chain has TRBV6-1 and TRBJ2-3; D may be TRBD2 (6 bases). Germline CDR1 MNHNS, CDR2 SASEGT. The CDR3 extends over 14 amino acids. V was clipped by 6 bases and J by 0 bases, with 10 bases between them. The CDR3 region is CASRLAESTDTQYF. DNA for the CDR3: TGTGCCAGCAGGTTAGCGGAGAGCACAGATACGCAGTATTTT.

This rearrangement joins TRBV7-8 to TRBJ2-7; D gene ambiguous. The germline V gene encodes CDR1 SGHVS and CDR2 FQNEAQ. V lost 4 bases, J lost 6 bases, and 13 bases lay in between. The CDR3 has 13 residues. CDR3 nucleotides: TGTGCCAGCAGCTCCCAGCTCCTTACCGAGCAGTACTTC. This encodes CASSSQLLTEQYF.

This clone was counted a few times. V gene TRBV29-1 combines with J gene TRBJ2-1, with a weak D call TRBD2 (6 bases). The germline V and J ends were trimmed by 5 bases and 7 bases, with 12 bases remaining between them. The CDR3 is 12 amino acids. Germline CDR1 SQVTM, CDR2 ANQGSEA. The CDR3 DNA reads TGCAGCGTTAACGGGGGTTGGAATGAGCAGTTCTTC. This gives the protein CSVNGGWNEQFF.

The rearrangement uses TRBV5-1 and TRBJ1-1; 8 bases line up with TRBD1. Germline loops: CDR1 SGHRS, CDR2 YFSETQ. The CDR3 runs 15 residues. With V trimmed by 3 bases and J by 8 bases, 12 bases remained unmatched. The CDR3 DNA follows: TGCGCCAGCAGCTGGGCAGCAGGGGGCGGGATAGAAGCTTTCTTT. Its protein is CASSWAAGGGIEAFF.

The V gene is TRBV19, the J gene TRBJ2-2; D remains ambiguous. The CDR3 loop spans 11 amino acids. From germline, CDR1 is LNHDA and CDR2 SQIVND (reference sequence). The CDR3 loop reads CAGTNTGELFF. The CDR3 DNA follows: TGTGCTGGAACGAACACCGGGGAGCTGTTTTTT.

The V and J genes are TRBV6-6 and TRBJ2-3, with TRBD1 identical over 7 bases. With V trimmed by 8 bases and J by 4 bases, 6 bases remained unmatched. The CDR3 has 13 residues. The germline V gene encodes CDR1 MNHNY and CDR2 SVGAGI (reference sequence). The DNA for the CDR3 is TGTGCCAGCGACAGGGTATTCGCAGATACGCAGTATTTT. It specifies CASDRVFADTQYF.

The chain carries TRBV7-3 and TRBJ1-1; D is perhaps TRBD1 (5 bases). This CDR3 region has 15 residues. The germline V gene encodes CDR1 SGHTA and CDR2 FQGTGA. Trimming removed 1 base at V and 1 base at J, with 10 bases between. The CDR3 region has the DNA TGTGCCAGCAGCTTAAGGGGGGGTGCGAACACTGAAGCTTTCTTT. This encodes CASSLRGGANTEAFF.

The V gene is TRBV27, the J gene TRBJ2-7, with TRBD2 matching over 13 bases. Losses at the gene ends were 7 bases for V and 2 bases for J; bases not matched to a gene: 2. Germline loops: CDR1 MNHEY, CDR2 SMNVEV (reference sequence). The length of the CDR3 is 14 residues. The CDR3 is CASKTSGRAYEQYF. CDR3 nucleotides: TGTGCCAGCAAAACTAGCGGGAGGGCCTACGAGCAGTACTTC.

This sequence joins TRBV6-1 and TRBJ2-4; D remains ambiguous. Germline CDR1 is MNHNS and CDR2 is SASEGT. The CDR3 length is 12 residues. V lost 2 bases and J lost 6, with 5 bases in between. Here the CDR3 reads CASSEWGNIQYF. In DNA, the CDR3 is TGTGCCAGCAGTGAATGGGGAAACATTCAGTACTTC.

This clone was picked up a small number of times. V and J are TRBV2 and TRBJ1-5; 7 nucleotides line up with TRBD1. Germline-derived CDR1 and CDR2 are SNHLY and FYNNEI. CDR3 length: 17 amino acids. The junction had 13 bases not matched to a gene; V was cut back by 3 bases and J by 5 bases. The CDR3: CASSERFGMQGDQPQHF. Here the CDR3 DNA reads TGTGCCAGCAGTGAGCGGTTCGGCATGCAGGGGGATCAGCCCCAGCATTTT.

The rearrangement joins TRBV27 to TRBJ1-2, with D unresolved. This CDR3 region has 14 residues. Trimming left V 5 bases short and J 2 bases short, with 12 bases between. Germline CDR1 MNHEY, CDR2 SMNVEV (reference sequence). CDR3 DNA sequence: TGTGCCAGCAGTCTCCGAGACACAAACTATGGCTACACCTTC. It translates to CASSLRDTNYGYTF.

The chain links TRBV9 to TRBJ1-2; 8 bases agree with TRBD1. V was clipped by 4 bases and J by 1 base; unmatched bases: 9. CDR3 length: 16 residues. From germline, CDR1 is SGDLS and CDR2 YYNGEE. The CDR3 DNA sequence: TGTGCCAGCAGCTCAGAGGGGACAGGACTTAACTATGGCTACACCTTC. Translated, it gives CASSSEGTGLNYGYTF.

This clone was recorded once. V gene TRBV6-1 combines with J gene TRBJ2-2; D gene unclear. The CDR3 has 13 residues. Germline assignment: CDR1 MNHNS and CDR2 SASEGT. Trimming removed 3 bases from V and 0 bases from J, with 2 bases in between. CDR3 nucleotide sequence: TGTGCCAGCAGTGATCCGAACACCGGGGAGCTGTTTTTT. This codes for CASSDPNTGELFF.

The V call is TRBV2, the J call TRBJ2-1, with TRBD1 as a possible D gene (6 bases). V was pared by 10 bases and J by 3 bases, with 16 bases between. CDR3 length: 14 residues. Germline assignment: CDR1 SNHLY and CDR2 FYNNEI. CDR3 nucleotide sequence: TGTGCCATACCCGCAGGGGCCGACTACAATGAGCAGTTCTTC. It encodes CAIPAGADYNEQFF.

This sequence joins TRBV6-1 and TRBJ2-5; D possibly corresponds to TRBD2 (5 bases). There are 13 residues in the CDR3. Between the trimmed V and J ends, which lost 6 bases and 5 bases, there was a span of 13 bases. Germline V lookup: CDR1 MNHNS, CDR2 SASEGT. This CDR3 is CASSRDYGETQYF. Here the CDR3 DNA reads TGTGCCAGCAGCCGCGACTACGGGGAGACCCAGTACTTC.

The rearrangement links TRBV9 to TRBJ2-7, with D perhaps TRBD2 (7 bases). This CDR3 is 15 amino acids long. Germline lookup yields CDR1 SGDLS and CDR2 YYNGEE. V was clipped by 4 bases and J by 4 bases, with 18 bases between them. The CDR3 DNA sequence: TGTGCCAGCAGCCCCCGGGCGGGGGCACCTTACGAGCAGTACTTC. Its protein product is CASSPRAGAPYEQYF.